This T cell receptor beta chain stems from a study of CD8+CD57+ T cells in acquired aplastic anemia. General study points: Common to patients and controls were twenty-nine CD8+ CDR3 sequences. With respect to CD8+ Simpson's diversity, patients and controls did not differ significantly.

CDR3 and TCR beta VDJ profiling relied on a genomic DNA template. TCRdb re-derived calls from the reads in MiXCR, one entry per CDR3 protein. Among hundreds of thousands of distinct CDR3 sequences listed, roughly 64% were seen once. Worth noting for this clonotype: What it recognizes is unknown. Since the CDR3 does not end with the conserved phenylalanine or tryptophan, this likely comes from a read error.

The sequenced sample was sorted CD4+, CD8+, or CD8+CD57+ T cells (not recorded which) from PBMCs. The source of this sequence is a human donor in good health, serving as a control.

The CDR3 here is CASSPAGDDTQYC. CDR3 DNA: TGTGCCAGCAGTCCAGCGGGGGACGATACCCAGTATTGT. The genes are TRBV7-8 and TRBJ2-3, with TRBD2 matching over 8 bases. The CDR3 contains 13 residues. Germline V gives CDR1 SGHVS, CDR2 FQNEAQ.